This T cell receptor beta chain is from a study of cytomegalovirus exposure and HLA in healthy donors. Study-wide context: One earlier analysis, a look at about 179 million T cells, found some 120 million unique TCR beta sequences. The study placed about 81% of its approximately 400 genotyped donors in the Caucasian-associated ancestry cluster.

This CDR3 has 14 amino acids. The V gene's germline CDR1 is MGHRA and CDR2 YSYEKL. V was clipped by 3 bases and J by 1 base, with 6 bases between them. This clone appeared a few times. Its cognate antigen is unknown. PCR was performed using 60 Vbeta and 13 Jbeta primers. The repertoire was sequenced with immunoSEQ multiplex PCR; TCRdb's copy has only in-frame clones and lacks some. The data contain fewer than 200,000 clones, 81% of them singletons. Study conclusions and caveats: A later analysis showed HLA-associated TCR beta chains outstripping equally common others in clonal expansion.

The source of this sequence is a woman aged 50 to 60 in good health and CMV-seronegative. This chain connects TRBV4-1 to TRBJ2-2; D remains ambiguous. Sample: PBMCs. The CDR3 is CASSQAGNTGELFF. DNA for the CDR3: TGCGCCAGCAGCCAGGCAGGGAACACCGGGGAGCTGTTTTTT.